The 29 T cell receptor beta chains listed next were all sequenced from one sample in a study of T cells in Graves' hyperthyroidism and ophthalmopathy. RNA transcripts gave rise to amplified TCR beta CDR3 regions. Using the HTBI primer set, a first-round RT-PCR was run on the TCR CDR3. TCRdb itself ran the multiplex PCR reads through MiXCR, one entry per CDR3 protein. The sample shows 690,000 or so distinct CDR3 sequences, approximately 19% of them seen only once. Sequenced input: blood. The receptor source for this set is a woman between 50 and 59 years old with Graves' hyperthyroidism that later progressed to Graves' ophthalmopathy.

The J gene is TRBJ1-2, the V gene TRBV27; 10 bases are shared with TRBD1. CDR1 is MNHEY and CDR2 is SMNVEV in the germline V gene (reference sequence). The CDR3 is 16 residues long. Trimming at V came to 4 bases and at J to 4 bases, leaving 9 bases not matched to a gene. CDR3 in amino acids: CASSSHLTGGGYGYTF. The CDR3 DNA reads TGTGCCAGCAGTTCACACCTGACAGGGGGCGGCTATGGCTACACCTTC.

This rearrangement joins TRBV5-1 to TRBJ1-1; D remains ambiguous. V gave up 0 bases and J gave up 3 bases, with 9 bases separating them. The CDR3 totals 14 residues. CDR1 SGHRS and CDR2 YFSETQ come from the germline V gene. The CDR3 bases are TGCGCCAGCAGCTTGGTGGCAGTTGACACTGAAGCTTTCTTT. The encoded protein is CASSLVAVDTEAFF.

The table lists this clonotype with many counts. The rearrangement joins TRBV18 to TRBJ1-4; D is undetermined. V was shortened by 1 base and J by 6 bases, with 15 bases between the two germline ends. Germline CDR1 and CDR2: KGHSH and LQKENI. The CDR3 extends over 16 amino acids. The CDR3, as DNA: TGTGCCAGCTCACCACAGGGTTTTGGCAATGATGAAAAACTGTTTTTT. It encodes CASSPQGFGNDEKLFF.

The genes are TRBV27 and TRBJ1-4; D call uncertain. CDR1 is MNHEY, CDR2 SMNVEV, per germline (reference sequence). Trimming took 2 bases from V and 5 from J, leaving 6 bases between them. The CDR3 sequence is 13 residues long. This CDR3 is CASSLDMNEKLFF. The DNA of the CDR3 is TGTGCCAGCAGTTTAGACATGAATGAAAAACTGTTTTTT.

In this sample, this clonotype turned up many times. This chain uses TRBV18 with TRBJ1-2; possibly TRBD1 for D (6 bases). The CDR3 runs to 16 residues. Trimming took off 3 bases at V and 0 bases at J, with 14 bases between the two ends. From germline, CDR1 is KGHSH and CDR2 LQKENI. The CDR3 nucleotides are TGTGCCAGCTCACCCGCGGGGGGCCCTACTAACTATGGCTACACCTTC. It encodes CASSPAGGPTNYGYTF. Combining the CDR3 with reference TRBV18 and TRBJ1-2 gives the whole variable domain NAGVMQNPRHLVRRRGQEARLRCSPMKGHSHVYWYRQLPEEGLKFMVYLQKENIIDESGMPKERFSAEFPKEGPSILRIQQVVRGDSAAYFCASSPAGGPTNYGYTFGSGTRLTVV.

This clonotype was counted at least ten times. The chain combines TRBV6-5 with TRBJ1-2; no clear D. Germline CDR1 MNHEY, CDR2 SVGAGI. V was shortened by 2 bases and J by 3 bases, with 7 bases between the two germline ends. This CDR3 has 13 residues. The CDR3 coding sequence is TGTGCCAGCAGTTACCTACTCGACTATGGCTACACCTTC. Translation gives CASSYLLDYGYTF.

CDR3 nucleotides: TGTGCCAGCAATCTTCCGGATCAGCCCCAGCATTTT. The encoded protein is CASNLPDQPQHF. J is TRBJ1-5 and V is TRBV6-2 or TRBV6-3, with D uncertain. The CDR3 length is 12 residues. The ends were cut back, 7 bases at V and 5 bases at J, with 9 bases in the middle. Germline values: CDR1 MNHEY, CDR2 SVGEGT.

This clonotype was seen at least ten times. The chain recombines TRBV4-2 with TRBJ1-5; the D gene is possibly TRBD1 (5 bases). In germline, CDR1 is LGHNA, CDR2 YNFKEQ. CDR3 length equals 18 residues. V gave up 0 bases and J gave up 2 bases, with 17 bases separating them. The CDR3 region is CASSQDGAWEEGNQPQHF. In DNA form, the CDR3 reads TGTGCCAGCAGCCAAGATGGGGCCTGGGAGGAAGGCAATCAGCCCCAGCATTTT.

As concerns this clonotype: Since the CDR3 does not end with the conserved phenylalanine or tryptophan, this likely comes from a read error. The chain combines TRBV11-2 with TRBJ2-5; 9 positions agree with TRBD2. V was clipped by 1 base and J by 2 bases; unmatched bases: 5. This CDR3 is built from 16 residues. Germline loops: CDR1 SGHAT, CDR2 FQNNGV. As DNA, the CDR3 is TGTGCCAGCAGCTTAGTGATTAGCGGGGGACAAGAGACCCAGTACCTC. Translating it yields CASSLVISGGQETQYL.

The chain joins TRBV11-2 to TRBJ2-7; 7 bases match TRBD2. The CDR3 is 18 amino acids. With 6 bases clipped from V and 2 bases from J, the junction kept 19 bases outside the gene matches. Germline CDR1 is SGHAT and CDR2 is FQNNGV. DNA of the CDR3: TGTGCCAGCAGTGAATCCGGGGGAGGGAGGCCGGCAGCCTACGAGCAGTACTTC. It translates to CASSESGGGRPAAYEQYF.

This clonotype has ten or more counts. The gene calls are TRBV12-5 and TRBJ2-7, with D tentatively TRBD1 (6 bases). Germline CDR1 LGHNT, CDR2 FRNRAP. CDR3 length: 15 residues. Trimming removed 3 bases from V and 2 bases from J, with 14 bases in between. CDR3 amino acids: CASGFDWDNTYEQYF. The CDR3 DNA reads TGTGCTAGTGGTTTTGATTGGGACAATACCTACGAGCAGTACTTC.

This clonotype was counted between two and nine times. The chain recombines TRBV4-1 with TRBJ2-7; a weak D match, TRBD2 (5 bases). There are 14 residues in the CDR3. Trimming left V 3 bases short and J 2 bases short, with 11 bases between. The V gene's germline CDR1 is MGHRA and CDR2 YSYEKL. For the CDR3, the DNA is TGCGCCAGCAGCCAGAAGGGAGATGCCTACGAGCAGTACTTC. Amino acid sequence: CASSQKGDAYEQYF.

This clonotype showed up many times. The chain recombines TRBV6-1 with TRBJ1-5; weak D call: TRBD1 (6 bases). V shed 6 bases and J shed 1 base, with 13 bases lying between them. This CDR3 is 15 amino acids long. In germline, CDR1 is MNHNS, CDR2 SASEGT. The CDR3, as DNA: TGTGCCAGCAGGAACAGGGATGGGAGCAATCAGCCCCAGCATTTT. Its protein is CASRNRDGSNQPQHF.

This clonotype was seen more than once but under ten times. The V and J genes are TRBV3-1 and TRBJ1-6; TRBD1 matches 11 bases. The trim removed 3 bases at V and 9 bases at J, leaving 7 bases unmatched. Germline lookup yields CDR1 LGHDT and CDR2 YNNKEL (reference sequence). The CDR3 length is 16 residues. CDR3 in amino acids: CASSHDRDRGGSPLHF. The DNA of the CDR3 is TGTGCCAGCAGCCACGACCGGGACAGGGGGGGTTCACCCCTCCACTTT.

CDR3 protein: CASSLPRDRGWTDTQYF. CDR3 DNA sequence: TGTGCCAGCAGCTTGCCCCGGGACAGGGGATGGACAGATACGCAGTATTTT. The rearrangement joins TRBV5-6 to TRBJ2-3; 10 bases map to TRBD1. CDR3 length equals 17 residues. Germline V gives CDR1 SGHDT, CDR2 YYEEEE. The ends lost 1 base at V and 3 bases at J; junction bases unmatched: 8. The full variable domain, in which reference TRBV5-6 and TRBJ2-3 provide the parts outside the CDR3, is DAGVTQSPTHLIKTRGQQVTLRCSPKSGHDTVSWYQQALGQGPQFIFQYYEEEERQRGNFPDRFSGHQFPNYSSELNVNALLLGDSALYLCASSLPRDRGWTDTQYFGPGTRLTVL.

This clonotype was observed a handful of times. J is TRBJ1-6 and V is TRBV6-5, with D unclear. Germline V lookup: CDR1 MNHEY, CDR2 SVGAGI. Trimming pared 0 bases from V and 5 bases from J, leaving 11 bases between. This CDR3 spans 16 amino acids. CDR3 protein: CASSYSPRADNSPLHF. The CDR3 DNA reads TGTGCCAGCAGTTACTCTCCGAGGGCCGATAATTCACCCCTCCACTTT.

This clonotype was recorded many times. The rearrangement uses TRBV5-5 and TRBJ1-2; unclear D gene. The CDR3 contains 14 residues. Germline CDR1 reads SGHKS; CDR2 reads YYEKEE (reference sequence). The V end lost 0 bases, the J end lost 4 bases, and 10 bases lay between the germline ends. CDR3 DNA sequence: TGTGCCAGCAGCTTGGAAACAGAGGCCTATGGCTACACCTTC. Its translation is CASSLETEAYGYTF.

The chain combines TRBV5-1 with TRBJ2-7; TRBD2 is a possible D gene (5 bases). V shed 4 bases and J shed 1 base, with 12 bases lying between them. This CDR3 is 14 amino acids long. The germline CDR1 and CDR2 sequences are SGHRS and YFSETQ. The DNA of the CDR3 is TGCGCCAGCAGCCTGGACTCACGATCCTACGAGCAGTACTTC. This encodes CASSLDSRSYEQYF.

This clonotype came up many times. The rearrangement uses TRBV5-6 and TRBJ2-1, with 9 bases matching TRBD2. Germline loops: CDR1 SGHDT, CDR2 YYEEEE. The V segment lost 0 bases and the J segment 6 bases; nucleotides outside the gene matches: 4. The CDR3 extends over 15 amino acids. Written as DNA, the CDR3 is TGTGCCAGCAGCTTGGGACTAGCGGAGCCCAATGAGCAGTTCTTC. Protein sequence: CASSLGLAEPNEQFF.

This clonotype was counted at least ten times. The rearrangement joins TRBV7-9 to TRBJ1-1; D is possibly TRBD1 (6 bases). CDR1 and CDR2 from the germline V gene are SEHNR and FQNEAQ (reference sequence). The CDR3 covers 15 residues. V was clipped by 5 bases and J by 0 bases, with 13 bases between them. Here the CDR3 reads CASSDPGQLNTEAFF. The CDR3 nucleotides are TGTGCCAGCAGCGATCCGGGACAATTGAACACTGAAGCTTTCTTT. The whole variable domain, filled in from reference TRBV7-9 and TRBJ1-1, reads DTGVSQNPRHKITKRGQNVTFRCDPISEHNRLYWYRQTLGQGPEFLTYFQNEAQLEKSRLLSDRFSAERPKGSFSTLEIQRTEQGDSAMYLCASSDPGQLNTEAFFGQGTRLTVV.

The rearrangement joins TRBV4-1 to TRBJ2-7; TRBD1 might be the D (6 bases). The germline V gene encodes CDR1 MGHRA and CDR2 YSYEKL. There are 20 residues in the CDR3. The V end lost 3 bases, the J end lost 2 bases, and 29 bases lay between the germline ends. CDR3 sequence reads: CASSHKTPDRSQENPYEQYF. In DNA, the CDR3 is TGCGCCAGCAGCCATAAAACCCCCGACAGGTCTCAAGAGAACCCCTACGAGCAGTACTTC.

This clonotype was counted between two and nine times. DNA for the CDR3: TGTGCCAGCAGGCTGACGAGGGGGCCAAGCTCCTACGAGCAGTACTTC. This gives the protein CASRLTRGPSSYEQYF. The chain joins TRBV6-1 to TRBJ2-7; TRBD1 matches at 7 bases. Germline assignment: CDR1 MNHNS and CDR2 SASEGT. After removal of 6 bases from V and 0 bases from J, the junction contained 11 bases not matched to a gene. CDR3 length: 16 residues.

This clonotype was found many times. V gene TRBV7-3 combines with J gene TRBJ1-1; D remains unclear. V was pared by 5 bases and J by 0 bases, with 7 bases between. The CDR3 contains 13 residues. The germline V gene has CDR1 SGHTA and CDR2 FQGTGA. The chain's CDR3 is CASSGELNTEAFF. CDR3 nucleotide sequence: TGTGCCAGCAGCGGGGAGTTGAACACTGAAGCTTTCTTT.

The V gene is TRBV5-4, the J gene TRBJ2-7, with 12 bases aligning to TRBD1. This CDR3 has 17 amino acids. The ends lost 4 bases at V and 1 base at J; junction bases unmatched: 9. The germline CDR1 and CDR2 sequences are SGHNT and YYREEE (reference sequence). CDR3 nucleotides: TGTGCCAGCAGCAGGGGGGGGACAGGGGGCGATTCCTACGAGCAGTACTTC. The encoded protein is CASSRGGTGGDSYEQYF. Looking up the rest from reference TRBV5-4 and TRBJ2-7 gives the full variable domain: ETGVTQSPTHLIKTRGQQVTLRCSSQSGHNTVSWYQQALGQGPQFIFQYYREEENGRGNFPPRFSGLQFPNYSSELNVNALELDDSALYLCASSRGGTGGDSYEQYFGPGTRLTVT.

This clonotype was observed many times. This sequence joins TRBV30 and TRBJ1-5; a possible D gene is TRBD1 (5 bases). V lost 0 bases to trimming and J lost 1 base, with 13 bases between them. The CDR3 spans 16 residues. CDR1 and CDR2 from the germline V gene are GTSNPN and SVGIG (reference sequence). The CDR3 loop is CAWSVPGRQSNQPQHF. DNA for the CDR3: TGTGCCTGGAGTGTACCGGGGCGGCAAAGCAATCAGCCCCAGCATTTT.

This clonotype appeared many times. The V and J genes are TRBV11-2 and TRBJ1-4, with 10 bases aligning to TRBD1. With V trimmed by 5 bases and J by 7 bases, 10 bases remained unmatched. The length of the CDR3 is 16 residues. In germline, CDR1 is SGHAT, CDR2 FQNNGV. This CDR3 is CASSGRTGGVSEKLFF. DNA for the CDR3: TGTGCCAGCAGCGGAAGGACAGGGGGTGTTTCTGAAAAACTGTTTTTT.

The chain has TRBV7-9 and TRBJ1-2; 7 nucleotides align to TRBD1. V lost 8 bases, J lost 4 bases, and 13 bases stayed unmatched. Germline V CDR1 and CDR2: SEHNR, FQNEAQ (reference sequence). The CDR3 has 15 amino acids. CDR3 amino acids: CASATGSRGGYGYTF. The CDR3 region has the DNA TGTGCCAGCGCCACGGGGTCCAGGGGGGGCTATGGCTACACCTTC.

This clonotype was detected many times. V and J are TRBV20-1 and TRBJ2-7, with D unresolved. Per germline, CDR1 DFQATT and CDR2 SNEGSKA (reference sequence). The CDR3 has 14 residues. V gave up 1 base and J gave up 2 bases, with 12 bases separating them. In DNA form, the CDR3 reads TGCAGTGCTAGAGGACTCCGGACCACCTACGAGCAGTACTTC. Amino acid sequence: CSARGLRTTYEQYF.

This clonotype was observed many times. The V call is TRBV7-8, the J call TRBJ2-3; 12 bases match TRBD2. The CDR3 runs 18 residues. Germline CDR1 is SGHVS and CDR2 is FQNEAQ. The V gene end was trimmed by 5 bases and the J gene end by 2 bases; junction bases not matched to a gene: 11. CDR3 sequence (DNA): TGTGCCAGCAGCGCCCACCGGCTAGCGGGGGGGTCCACAGATACGCAGTATTTT. Protein: CASSAHRLAGGSTDTQYF.